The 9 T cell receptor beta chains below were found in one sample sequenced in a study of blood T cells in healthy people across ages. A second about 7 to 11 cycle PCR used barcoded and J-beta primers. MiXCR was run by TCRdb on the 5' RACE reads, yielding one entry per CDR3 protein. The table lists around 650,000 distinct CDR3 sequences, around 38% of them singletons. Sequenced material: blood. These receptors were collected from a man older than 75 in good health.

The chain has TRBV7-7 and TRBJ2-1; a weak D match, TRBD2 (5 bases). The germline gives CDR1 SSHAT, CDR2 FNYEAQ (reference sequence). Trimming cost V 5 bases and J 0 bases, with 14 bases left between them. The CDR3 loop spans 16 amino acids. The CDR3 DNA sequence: TGTGCCAGCAGCCCTCCCGGGGTGGGCTCCTACAATGAGCAGTTCTTC. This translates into CASSPPGVGSYNEQFF.

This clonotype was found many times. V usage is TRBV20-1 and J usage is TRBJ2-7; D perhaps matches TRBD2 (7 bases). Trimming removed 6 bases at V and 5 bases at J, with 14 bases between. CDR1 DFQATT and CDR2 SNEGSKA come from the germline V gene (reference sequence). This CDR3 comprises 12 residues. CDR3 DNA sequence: TGCAGTGCCCTTAGGGGGGGTGACGAGCAGTACTTC. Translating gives CSALRGGDEQYF.

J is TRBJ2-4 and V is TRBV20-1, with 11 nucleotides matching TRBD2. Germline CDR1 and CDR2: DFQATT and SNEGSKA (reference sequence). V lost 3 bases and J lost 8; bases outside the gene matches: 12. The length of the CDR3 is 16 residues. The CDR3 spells CSARVTSGRVLDIQYF. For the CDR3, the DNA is TGCAGTGCTAGGGTTACTAGCGGGAGAGTGTTAGACATTCAGTACTTC.

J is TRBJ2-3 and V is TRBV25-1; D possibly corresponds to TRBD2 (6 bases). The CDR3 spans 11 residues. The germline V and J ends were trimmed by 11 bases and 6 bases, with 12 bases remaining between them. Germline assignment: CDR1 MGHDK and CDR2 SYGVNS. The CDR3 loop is CAAGSLDTQYF. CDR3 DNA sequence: TGTGCCGCGGGGAGTTTGGATACGCAGTATTTT.

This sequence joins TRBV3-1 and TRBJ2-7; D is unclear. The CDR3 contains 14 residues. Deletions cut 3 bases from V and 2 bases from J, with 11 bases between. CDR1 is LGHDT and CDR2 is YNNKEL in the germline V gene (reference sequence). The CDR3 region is CASSQGSTTYEQYF. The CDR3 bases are TGTGCCAGCAGCCAGGGGTCCACCACCTACGAGCAGTACTTC.

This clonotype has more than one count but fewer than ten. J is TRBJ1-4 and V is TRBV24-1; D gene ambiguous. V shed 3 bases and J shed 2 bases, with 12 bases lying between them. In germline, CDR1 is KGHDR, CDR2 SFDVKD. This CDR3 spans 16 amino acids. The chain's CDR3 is CATSDPRRGTNEKLFF. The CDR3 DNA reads TGTGCCACCAGTGATCCGCGGCGAGGCACTAATGAAAAACTGTTTTTT.

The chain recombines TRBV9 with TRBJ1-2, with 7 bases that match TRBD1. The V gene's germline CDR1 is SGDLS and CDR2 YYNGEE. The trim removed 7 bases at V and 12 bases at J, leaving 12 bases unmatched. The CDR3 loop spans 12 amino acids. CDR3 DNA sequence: TGTGCCAGCCTGGGACAGCGGTGGTTCCACACCTTC. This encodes CASLGQRWFHTF.

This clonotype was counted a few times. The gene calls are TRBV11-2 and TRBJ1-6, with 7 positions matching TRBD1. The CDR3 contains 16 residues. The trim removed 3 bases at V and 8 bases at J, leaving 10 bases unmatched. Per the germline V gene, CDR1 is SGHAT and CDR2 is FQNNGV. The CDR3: CASSFLPGQGDSPLHF. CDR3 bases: TGTGCCAGCAGCTTTCTCCCCGGCCAGGGGGATTCACCCCTCCACTTT.

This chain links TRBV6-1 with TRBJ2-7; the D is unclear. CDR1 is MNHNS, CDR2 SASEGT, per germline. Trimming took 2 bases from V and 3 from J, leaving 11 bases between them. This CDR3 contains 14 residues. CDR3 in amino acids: CASSEWAERYEQYF. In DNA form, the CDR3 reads TGTGCCAGCAGTGAATGGGCAGAACGCTACGAGCAGTACTTC.